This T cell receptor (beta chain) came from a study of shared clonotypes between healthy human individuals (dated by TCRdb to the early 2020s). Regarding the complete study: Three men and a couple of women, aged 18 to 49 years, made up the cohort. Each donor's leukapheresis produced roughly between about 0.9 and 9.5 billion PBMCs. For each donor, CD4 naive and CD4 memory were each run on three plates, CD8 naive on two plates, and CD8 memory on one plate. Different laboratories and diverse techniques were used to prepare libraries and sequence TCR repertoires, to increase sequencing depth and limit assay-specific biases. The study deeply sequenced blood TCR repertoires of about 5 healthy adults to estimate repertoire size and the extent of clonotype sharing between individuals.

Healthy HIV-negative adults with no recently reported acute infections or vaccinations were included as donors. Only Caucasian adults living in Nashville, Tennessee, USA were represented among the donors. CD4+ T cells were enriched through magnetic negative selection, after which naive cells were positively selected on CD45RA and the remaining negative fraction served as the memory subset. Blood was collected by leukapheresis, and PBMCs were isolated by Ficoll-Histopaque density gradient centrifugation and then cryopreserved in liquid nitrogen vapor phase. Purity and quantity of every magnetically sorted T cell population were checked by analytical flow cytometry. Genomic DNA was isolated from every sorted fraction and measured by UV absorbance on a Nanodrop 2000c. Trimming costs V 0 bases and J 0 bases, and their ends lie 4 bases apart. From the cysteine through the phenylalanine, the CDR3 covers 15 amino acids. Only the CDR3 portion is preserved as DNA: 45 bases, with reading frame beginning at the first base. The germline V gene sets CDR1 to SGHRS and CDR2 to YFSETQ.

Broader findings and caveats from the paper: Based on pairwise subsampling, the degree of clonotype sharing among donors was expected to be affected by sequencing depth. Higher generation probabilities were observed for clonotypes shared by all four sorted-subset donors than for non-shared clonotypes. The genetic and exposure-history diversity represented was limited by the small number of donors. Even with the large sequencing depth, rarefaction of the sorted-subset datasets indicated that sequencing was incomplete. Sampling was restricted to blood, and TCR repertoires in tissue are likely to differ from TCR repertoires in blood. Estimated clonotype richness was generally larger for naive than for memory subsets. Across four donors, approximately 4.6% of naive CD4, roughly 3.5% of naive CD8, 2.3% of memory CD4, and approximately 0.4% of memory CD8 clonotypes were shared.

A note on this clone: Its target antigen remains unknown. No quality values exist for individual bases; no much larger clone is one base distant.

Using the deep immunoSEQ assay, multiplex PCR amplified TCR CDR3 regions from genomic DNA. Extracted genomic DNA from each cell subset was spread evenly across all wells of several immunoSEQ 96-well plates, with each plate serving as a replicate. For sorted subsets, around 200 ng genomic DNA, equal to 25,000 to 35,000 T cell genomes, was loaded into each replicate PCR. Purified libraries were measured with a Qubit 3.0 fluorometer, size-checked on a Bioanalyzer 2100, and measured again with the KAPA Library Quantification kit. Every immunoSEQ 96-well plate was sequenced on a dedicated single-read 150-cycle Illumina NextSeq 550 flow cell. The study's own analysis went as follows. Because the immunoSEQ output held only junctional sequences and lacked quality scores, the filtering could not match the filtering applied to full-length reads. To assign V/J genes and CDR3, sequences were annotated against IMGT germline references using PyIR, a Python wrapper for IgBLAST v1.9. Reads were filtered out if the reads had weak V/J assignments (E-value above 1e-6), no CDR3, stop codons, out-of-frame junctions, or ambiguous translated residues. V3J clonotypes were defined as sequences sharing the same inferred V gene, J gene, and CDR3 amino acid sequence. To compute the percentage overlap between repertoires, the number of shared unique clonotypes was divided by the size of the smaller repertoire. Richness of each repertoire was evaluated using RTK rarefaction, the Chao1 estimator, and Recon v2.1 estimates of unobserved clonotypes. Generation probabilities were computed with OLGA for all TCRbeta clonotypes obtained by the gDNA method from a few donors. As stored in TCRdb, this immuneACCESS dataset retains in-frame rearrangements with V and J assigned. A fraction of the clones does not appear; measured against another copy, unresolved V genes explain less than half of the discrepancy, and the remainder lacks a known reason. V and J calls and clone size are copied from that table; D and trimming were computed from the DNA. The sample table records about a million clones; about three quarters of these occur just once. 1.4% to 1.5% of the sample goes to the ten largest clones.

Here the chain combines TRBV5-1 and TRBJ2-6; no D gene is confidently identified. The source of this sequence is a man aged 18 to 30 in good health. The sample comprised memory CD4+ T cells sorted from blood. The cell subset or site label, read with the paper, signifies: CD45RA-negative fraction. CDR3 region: CASSLVTSGANVLTF. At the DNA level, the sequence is TGCGCCAGCAGCTTGGTCACCTCTGGGGCCAACGTCCTGACTTTC.